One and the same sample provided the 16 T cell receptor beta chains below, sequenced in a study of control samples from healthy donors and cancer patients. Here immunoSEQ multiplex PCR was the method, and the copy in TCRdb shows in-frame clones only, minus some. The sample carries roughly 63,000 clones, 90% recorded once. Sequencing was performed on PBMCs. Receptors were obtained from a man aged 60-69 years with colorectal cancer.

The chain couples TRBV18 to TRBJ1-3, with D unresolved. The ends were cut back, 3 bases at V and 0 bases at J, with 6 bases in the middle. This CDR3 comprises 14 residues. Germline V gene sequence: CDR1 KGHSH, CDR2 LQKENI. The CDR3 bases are TGTGCCAGCTCACCCGCCAGCTCTGGAAACACCATATATTTT. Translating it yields CASSPASSGNTIYF.

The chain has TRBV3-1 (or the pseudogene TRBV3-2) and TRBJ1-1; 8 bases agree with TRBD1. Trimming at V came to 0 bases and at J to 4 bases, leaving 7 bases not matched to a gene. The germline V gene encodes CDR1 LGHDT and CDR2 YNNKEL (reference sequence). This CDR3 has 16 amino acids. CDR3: CASSQDPGQGATEAFF. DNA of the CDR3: TGTGCCAGCAGCCAAGATCCGGGGCAGGGGGCCACTGAAGCTTTCTTT.

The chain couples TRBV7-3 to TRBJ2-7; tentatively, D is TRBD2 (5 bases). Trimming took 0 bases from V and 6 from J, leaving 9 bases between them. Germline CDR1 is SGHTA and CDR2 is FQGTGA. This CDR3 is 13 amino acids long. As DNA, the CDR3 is TGTGCCAGCAGCTTAACCCTAGGAGGCGAGCAGTACTTC. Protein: CASSLTLGGEQYF.

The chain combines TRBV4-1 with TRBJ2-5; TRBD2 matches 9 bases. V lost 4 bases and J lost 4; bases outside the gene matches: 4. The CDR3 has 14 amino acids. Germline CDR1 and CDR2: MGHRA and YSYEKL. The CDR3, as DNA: TGCGCCAGCAGCCGCCTAGCGGGGAGAGAGACCCAGTACTTC. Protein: CASSRLAGRETQYF.

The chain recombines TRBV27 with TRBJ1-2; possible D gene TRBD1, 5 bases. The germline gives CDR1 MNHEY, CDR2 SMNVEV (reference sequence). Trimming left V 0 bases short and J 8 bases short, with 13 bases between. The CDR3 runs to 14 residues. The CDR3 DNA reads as TGTGCCAGCAGTTTATCGAGGACATTGGGCGGCTACACCTTC. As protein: CASSLSRTLGGYTF.

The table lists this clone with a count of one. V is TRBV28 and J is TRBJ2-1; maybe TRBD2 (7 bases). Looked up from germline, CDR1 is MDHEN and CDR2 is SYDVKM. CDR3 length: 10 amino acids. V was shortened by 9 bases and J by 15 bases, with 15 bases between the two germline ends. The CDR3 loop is CARRGGNAFF. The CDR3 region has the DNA TGTGCCAGAAGGGGGGGGAACGCGTTCTTC.

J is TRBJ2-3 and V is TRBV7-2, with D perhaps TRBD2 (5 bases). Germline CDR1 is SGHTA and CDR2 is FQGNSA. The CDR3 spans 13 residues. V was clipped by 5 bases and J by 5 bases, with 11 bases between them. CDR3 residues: CASSRGAGDTQYF. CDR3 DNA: TGTGCCAGCAGCCGAGGCGCGGGAGATACGCAGTATTTT. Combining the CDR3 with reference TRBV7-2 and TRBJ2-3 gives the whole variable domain GAGVSQSPSNKVTEKGKDVELRCDPISGHTALYWYRQSLGQGLEFLIYFQGNSAPDKSGLPSDRFSAERTGGSVSTLTIQRTQQEDSAVYLCASSRGAGDTQYFGPGTRLTVL.

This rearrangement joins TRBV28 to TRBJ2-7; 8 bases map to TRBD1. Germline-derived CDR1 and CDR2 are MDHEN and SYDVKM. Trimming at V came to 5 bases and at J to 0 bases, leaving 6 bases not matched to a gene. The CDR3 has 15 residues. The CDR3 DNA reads TGTGCCAGCAGTCGGAACAGGGGGATCTCCTACGAGCAGTACTTC. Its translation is CASSRNRGISYEQYF.

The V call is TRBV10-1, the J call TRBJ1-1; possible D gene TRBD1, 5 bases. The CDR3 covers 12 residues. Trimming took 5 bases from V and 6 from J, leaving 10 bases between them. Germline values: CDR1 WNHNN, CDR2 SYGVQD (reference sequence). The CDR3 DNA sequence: TGCGCCAGCAGTCTCCAGGGACCTGAAGCTTTCTTT. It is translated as CASSLQGPEAFF.

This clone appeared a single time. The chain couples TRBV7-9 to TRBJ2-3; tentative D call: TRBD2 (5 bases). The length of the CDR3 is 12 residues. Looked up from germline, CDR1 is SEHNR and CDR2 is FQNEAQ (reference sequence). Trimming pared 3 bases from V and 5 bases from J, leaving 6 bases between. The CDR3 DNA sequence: TGTGCCAGCAGCTTTGCGGGAGATACGCAGTATTTT. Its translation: CASSFAGDTQYF.

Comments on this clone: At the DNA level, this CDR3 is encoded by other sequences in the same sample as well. CDR3 DNA sequence: TGTGCCAGCAGCGTAGAGGGGAACACTGAAGCTTTCTTT. This translates into CASSVEGNTEAFF. The rearrangement joins TRBV9 to TRBJ1-1; D remains ambiguous. The CDR3 consists of 13 residues. CDR1 and CDR2 (germline): SGDLS, YYNGEE. Trimming removed 0 bases at V and 1 base at J, with 4 bases between.

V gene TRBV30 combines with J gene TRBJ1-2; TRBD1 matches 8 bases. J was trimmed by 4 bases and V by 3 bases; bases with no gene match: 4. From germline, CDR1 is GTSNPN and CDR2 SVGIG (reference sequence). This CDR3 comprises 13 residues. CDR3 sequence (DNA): TGTGCCTGGAGCGGGGACAGGCTCTATGGCTACACCTTC. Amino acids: CAWSGDRLYGYTF.

The CDR3 region is CASSENMGAGSRTQYF. As DNA, the CDR3 is TGTGCCAGCAGTGAAAATATGGGGGCGGGGAGTAGAACGCAGTATTTT. The chain couples TRBV6-1 to TRBJ2-3; D possibly uses TRBD1 or TRBD2 (6 bases each). This CDR3 is built from 16 residues. Trimming shortened V by 2 bases and J by 9 bases, and 21 bases separated the two germline ends. Germline CDR1 MNHNS, CDR2 SASEGT.

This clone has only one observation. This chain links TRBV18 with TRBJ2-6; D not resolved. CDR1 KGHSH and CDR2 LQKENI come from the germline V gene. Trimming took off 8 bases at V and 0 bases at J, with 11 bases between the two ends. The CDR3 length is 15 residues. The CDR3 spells CASLPWGSGANVLTF. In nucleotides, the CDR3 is TGTGCCAGCCTCCCTTGGGGCTCTGGGGCCAACGTCCTGACTTTC.

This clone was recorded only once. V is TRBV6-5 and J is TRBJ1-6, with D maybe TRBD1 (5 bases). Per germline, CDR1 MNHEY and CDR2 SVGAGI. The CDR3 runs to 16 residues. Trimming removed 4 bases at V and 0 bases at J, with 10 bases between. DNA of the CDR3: TGTGCCAGCAGTTTCCGACAGAGCTCCTATAATTCACCCCTCCACTTT. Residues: CASSFRQSSYNSPLHF.

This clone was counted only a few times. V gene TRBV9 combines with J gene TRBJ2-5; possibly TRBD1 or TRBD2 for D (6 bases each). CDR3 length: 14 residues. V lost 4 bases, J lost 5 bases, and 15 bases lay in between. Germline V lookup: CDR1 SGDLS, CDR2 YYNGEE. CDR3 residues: CASSRGGAGETQYF. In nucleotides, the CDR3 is TGTGCCAGCAGCCGTGGGGGCGCGGGGGAGACCCAGTACTTC.